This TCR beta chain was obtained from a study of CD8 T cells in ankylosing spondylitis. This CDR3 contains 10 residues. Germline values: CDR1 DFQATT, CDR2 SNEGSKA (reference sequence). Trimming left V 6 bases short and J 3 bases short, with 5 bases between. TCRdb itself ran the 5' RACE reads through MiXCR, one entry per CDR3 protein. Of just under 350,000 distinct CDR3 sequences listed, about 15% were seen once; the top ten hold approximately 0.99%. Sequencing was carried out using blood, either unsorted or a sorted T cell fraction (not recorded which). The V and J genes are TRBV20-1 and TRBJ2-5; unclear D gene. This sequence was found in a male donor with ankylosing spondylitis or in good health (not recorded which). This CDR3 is CSAAKETQYF. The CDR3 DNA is TGCAGTGCCGCCAAAGAGACCCAGTACTTC.